This TCR beta chain was profiled in a study of cytomegalovirus exposure and HLA in healthy donors. Study-level findings and limits: A later analysis reportedly found that, within productive TCRs, an Asian-associated ancestry cluster had fewer N-insertions than the mean observed across the roughly 700 donors. Exclusion applied to some V segments, including TRBV6-2 and TRBV6-3, as they were indistinguishable. Most TCR sequences showed up rarely, but some public TCRs showed up in many donors. Later analysis indicated greater clonal expansion among HLA-associated TCR beta chains than among equally common other chains.

V shed 0 bases, J shed 3 bases, and the junction held 3 bases outside the gene matches. CDR3 length equals 14 residues. Germline loops: CDR1 SGHNT, CDR2 YYREEE (reference sequence). Note on this clone: Its antigen is not identified.

Primers for the PCR totalled 60 Vbeta and 13 Jbeta. Generated by immunoSEQ multiplex PCR, the TCRdb table keeps only in-frame clones and is missing some. The sample has nearly 100,000 clones; around 76% are singletons. The chain links TRBV5-4 to TRBJ2-7; 7 nucleotides align to TRBD2. Sequencing was done on a sample of PBMCs. The TCR originated in a woman aged 55-70 years in good health and CMV-seropositive. The CDR3 reads CASSLGLADYEQYF. In DNA form, the CDR3 reads TGTGCCAGCAGCTTGGGCCTAGCGGACTACGAGCAGTACTTC.